These 10 T cell receptor beta chains share one sample of origin, sequenced in a study of blood T cell repertoires in COVID-19 (TCRdb year 2020). Library creation used the immunoSEQ multiplex PCR assay. TCRdb mirrors the immuneACCESS table, restricted to in-frame sequences. Some clones are absent from its copies; in checked studies, under half trace to an unresolved V gene, and the reason for the others is unknown. Across this sample there are approximately 120,000 clones, with over 70% seen only once. The ten largest account for around 18% of the sample. Sequencing used peripheral blood. These receptors came from a man older than 75 with acute or convalescent COVID-19.

The chain couples TRBV3-1 (or the pseudogene TRBV3-2) to TRBJ1-5; 10 bases match TRBD1. This CDR3 spans 16 amino acids. Germline V gene data show CDR1 as LGHDT and CDR2 as YNNKEL (reference sequence). V dropped 4 bases and J dropped 3; count of bases not matched to a gene: 6. CDR3 in amino acids: CASSPSGTGVNQPQHF. DNA for the CDR3: TGTGCCAGCAGCCCGTCCGGGACAGGGGTCAATCAGCCCCAGCATTTT.

DNA for the CDR3: TGCGCCAGCGGTGGACAGGGGGGATACAATGAGCAGTTCTTC. The encoded protein is CASGGQGGYNEQFF. This chain joins TRBV5-1 and TRBJ2-1, with 10 positions matching TRBD1. V lost 7 bases to trimming and J lost 4 bases; unmatched junction nucleotides: 5. Germline lookup yields CDR1 SGHRS and CDR2 YFSETQ. The CDR3 loop spans 14 amino acids.

V and J are TRBV7-2 and TRBJ2-1, with 7 nucleotides matching TRBD1. After removal of 5 bases from V and 3 bases from J, the junction contained 4 bases not matched to a gene. Germline V gene sequence: CDR1 SGHTA, CDR2 FQGNSA. This CDR3 comprises 14 residues. The CDR3 DNA follows: TGTGCCAGCAGCGCCCGGACAGGCTACAATGAGCAGTTCTTC. This sequence encodes CASSARTGYNEQFF. Full variable domain (missing parts from reference TRBV7-2 and TRBJ2-1): GAGVSQSPSNKVTEKGKDVELRCDPISGHTALYWYRQSLGQGLEFLIYFQGNSAPDKSGLPSDRFSAERTGGSVSTLTIQRTQQEDSAVYLCASSARTGYNEQFFGPGTRLTVL.

The CDR3 loop reads CASSSSGVGGLGEKLFF. As DNA, the CDR3 is TGTGCCAGTAGTTCCTCTGGGGTTGGAGGTTTAGGTGAAAAACTGTTTTTT. V gene TRBV19 combines with J gene TRBJ1-4; D unclear. The V end lost 5 bases, the J end lost 7 bases, and 23 bases lay between the germline ends. The CDR3 spans 17 residues. The germline V gene encodes CDR1 LNHDA and CDR2 SQIVND (reference sequence).

The rearrangement joins TRBV4-2 to TRBJ2-3, with 10 bases fitting TRBD2. Germline trimming cut 7 bases from V and 1 base from J; bases unmatched to any gene: 8. The CDR3 sequence is 16 residues long. Germline CDR1 reads LGHNA; CDR2 reads YNFKEQ. CDR3 amino acids: CASTSKLAGGTDTQYF. The CDR3 nucleotides read TGTGCCAGCACCTCCAAGCTAGCGGGGGGCACAGATACGCAGTATTTT.

The gene calls are TRBV28 and TRBJ1-6, with 7 bases lining up with TRBD1. The length of the CDR3 is 15 residues. The V gene end was trimmed by 3 bases and the J gene end by 9 bases; junction bases not matched to a gene: 8. Germline V gene lookup returns CDR1 MDHEN and CDR2 SYDVKM. The CDR3 DNA follows: TGTGCCAGCAGTTTGGGACAGATCTCTGGTTCACCCCTCCACTTT. Its translation: CASSLGQISGSPLHF. Using reference TRBV28 and TRBJ1-6 for the parts outside the CDR3, the full variable domain is DVKVTQSSRYLVKRTGEKVFLECVQDMDHENMFWYRQDPGLGLRLIYFSYDVKMKEKGDIPEGYSVSREKKERFSLILESASTNQTSMYLCASSLGQISGSPLHFGNGTRLTVT.

The chain carries TRBV7-8 and TRBJ2-2; 9 positions match TRBD1. The CDR3 spans 16 residues. Germline lookup yields CDR1 SGHVS and CDR2 FQNEAQ. Trimming removed 1 base from V and 6 bases from J; junction bases left unmatched: 6. The CDR3 DNA reads TGTGCCAGCAGCTTAGTAGGACAGGGGAAGGCCGGGGAGCTGTTTTTT. It yields the protein CASSLVGQGKAGELFF. The whole variable domain, filled in from reference TRBV7-8 and TRBJ2-2, reads GAGVSQSPRYKVAKRGQDVALRCDPISGHVSLFWYQQALGQGPEFLTYFQNEAQLDKSGLPSDRFFAERPEGSVSTLKIQRTQQEDSAVYLCASSLVGQGKAGELFFGEGSRLTVL.

The chain couples TRBV19 to TRBJ2-1; 8 bases align to TRBD2. The CDR3 is 15 amino acids. V dropped 4 bases and J dropped 3; count of bases not matched to a gene: 5. Germline lookup yields CDR1 LNHDA and CDR2 SQIVND (reference sequence). CDR3 region: CASSRAGEFYNEQFF. CDR3 nucleotides: TGTGCCAGTAGTAGAGCGGGGGAATTCTACAATGAGCAGTTCTTC.

The gene calls are TRBV9 and TRBJ2-1; 12 positions match TRBD2. Trimming at V came to 1 base and at J to 6 bases, leaving 5 bases not matched to a gene. Germline CDR1 reads SGDLS; CDR2 reads YYNGEE. This CDR3 is 16 amino acids long. As DNA, the CDR3 is TGTGCCAGCAGCGTATCCCCTAGCGGGGGGGCCAATGAGCAGTTCTTC. Its translation is CASSVSPSGGANEQFF.

The chain couples TRBV20-1 to TRBJ2-3; 15 bases align to TRBD2. Germline V lookup: CDR1 DFQATT, CDR2 SNEGSKA (reference sequence). The CDR3 spans 14 residues. The ends lost 3 bases at V and 10 bases at J; junction bases unmatched: 5. DNA for the CDR3: TGCAGTGCTAGTAGCGGACTAGCGGGGGGGCCGCAGTATTTT. Amino acids: CSASSGLAGGPQYF.